This entry lists 5 T cell receptor beta chains sequenced from one sample in a study of T cell responses to AZD1222 COVID-19 vaccine. Data came from immunoSEQ multiplex PCR; TCRdb stores just in-frame clones and leaves some out. This sample carries 95,000 to 150,000 clones, around 89% of them seen once, and the ten largest clones take around 10%. The sequencing used peripheral blood, collected on day 0 of MenACWY control vaccination. The origin of the receptors is an adult in good health.

The chain is built from TRBV3-1 (or the pseudogene TRBV3-2) and TRBJ2-5; D unresolved. The CDR3 loop spans 15 amino acids. Germline V gives CDR1 LGHDT, CDR2 YNNKEL (reference sequence). The V end was cut by 1 base, the J end by 4 bases, with 13 bases between. CDR3 nucleotide sequence: TGTGCCAGCAGCCAAGGGCGTACGACCAGAGAGACCCAGTACTTC. Translating it yields CASSQGRTTRETQYF.

The CDR3, as DNA: TGTGCCAGCAGCCTCATCGGCGGGAGAAGCTACAATGAGCAGTTCTTC. Encoded protein: CASSLIGGRSYNEQFF. J is TRBJ2-1 and V is TRBV27; TRBD2 matches at 7 bases. Germline V CDR1 and CDR2: MNHEY, SMNVEV (reference sequence). J gave up 3 bases and V 6 bases, and 11 bases lay outside the gene matches. This CDR3 contains 16 residues.

The chain links TRBV7-8 to TRBJ2-1; possible D gene TRBD2, 6 bases. V dropped 3 bases and J dropped 5 bases, with 8 bases sitting between them. CDR1 SGHVS and CDR2 FQNEAQ come from the germline V gene. CDR3 size: 13 residues. Written as DNA, the CDR3 is TGTGCCAGCAGCTTCGTAGCGGACAATGAGCAGTTCTTC. Its protein product is CASSFVADNEQFF.

The rearrangement uses TRBV12-3 or TRBV12-4 and TRBJ1-1; D is unclear. With 2 bases removed from V and 5 bases from J, the gap between germline ends came to 9 bases. This CDR3 spans 13 amino acids. Written as DNA, the CDR3 is TGTGCCAGCAGTTTAAAAAGGGAGACTGAAGCTTTCTTT. Amino acids: CASSLKRETEAFF.

The chain uses TRBV21-1 and TRBJ2-3; TRBD2 was called by the table and not checked on the DNA. TRBV21-1 is given as a pseudogene. The CDR3 runs to 15 residues. In nucleotides, the CDR3 is TGTGCCAGCAGCAAAGATCCTAGACTCACAGATACGCAGTATTTT. Encoded protein: CASSKDPRLTDTQYF.